This T cell receptor (beta chain) was identified during a study of cytomegalovirus exposure and HLA in healthy donors. The study, taken as a whole, reports: Sequencing likely produced, as an artifact, a cluster of highly shared sequence variants.

A single count supports this clone. Its antigen is unknown. Among the donors, all were healthy bone marrow donors. The PCR was carried out with 60 Vbeta primers and 13 Jbeta primers. Only in-frame clones appear in the TCRdb table, and some are missing; sequencing was by immunoSEQ multiplex PCR. This table has 95,000 to 150,000 clones, 80% to 85% appearing once. CDR3 length: 14 residues. V gave up 1 base and J gave up 2 bases, with 9 bases separating them. Germline V gene sequence: CDR1 LGHNA, CDR2 YSLEER. This rearrangement joins TRBV4-3 to TRBJ2-7; D not resolved. This TCR was sampled from a man younger than 45 in good health and CMV-seronegative. Sample: PBMCs. CDR3: CASSQGLGPYEQYF. The CDR3 region has the DNA TGCGCCAGCAGCCAAGGCCTTGGGCCCTACGAGCAGTACTTC.